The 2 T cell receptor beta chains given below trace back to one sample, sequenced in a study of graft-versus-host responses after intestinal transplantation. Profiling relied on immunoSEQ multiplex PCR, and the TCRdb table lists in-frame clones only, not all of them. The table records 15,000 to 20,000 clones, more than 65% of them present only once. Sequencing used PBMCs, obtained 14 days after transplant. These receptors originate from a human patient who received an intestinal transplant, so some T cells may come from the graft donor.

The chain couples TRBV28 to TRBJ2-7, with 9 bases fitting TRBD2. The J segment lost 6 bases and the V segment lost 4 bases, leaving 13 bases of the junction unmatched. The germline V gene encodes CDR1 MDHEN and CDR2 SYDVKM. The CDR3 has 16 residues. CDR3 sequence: CASSSGTLAGHTEQYF. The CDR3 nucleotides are TGTGCCAGCAGTTCGGGGACCCTAGCGGGACATACCGAGCAGTACTTC.

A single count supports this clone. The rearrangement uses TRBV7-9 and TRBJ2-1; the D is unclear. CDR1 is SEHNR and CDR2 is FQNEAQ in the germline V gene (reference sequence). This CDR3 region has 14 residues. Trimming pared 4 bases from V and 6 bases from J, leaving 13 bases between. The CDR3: CASSSDPHSNEQFF. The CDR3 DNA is TGTGCCAGCAGCTCGGACCCCCACTCCAATGAGCAGTTCTTC.